What follows are 27 T cell receptor beta chains derived from one specimen sequenced in a study of early T cells in non-severe SARS-CoV-2 infection. TCRdb independently ran MiXCR on the 5' RACE reads; one entry per CDR3 protein. The sample has 55,000 to 75,000 distinct CDR3 sequences, 12% seen once. Sequenced input: whole blood. These receptors all stem from an adult who was a healthcare worker with PCR-confirmed SARS-CoV-2 infection or an uninfected control (not recorded which).

This clonotype came up many times. The chain couples TRBV18 to TRBJ2-1, with D uncertain. V lost 4 bases and J 6 bases, leaving 4 bases between the germline ends. Germline V lookup: CDR1 KGHSH, CDR2 LQKENI. The CDR3 has 11 residues. Here the CDR3 DNA reads TGTGCCAGCTCACAGGGCAATGAGCAGTTCTTC. Translating it yields CASSQGNEQFF.

A remark on this clonotype: At one boundary the junction diverges from the germline segment, which might be a read error. This sequence joins TRBV28 and TRBJ2-1; TRBD2 is a possible D gene (5 bases). CDR1 is MDHEN, CDR2 SYDVKM, per germline. CDR3 length equals 12 residues. The CDR3 nucleotides are TGTGCCAGCAGTTTATCGGGAAATGAGCAATTCTTC. It is translated as CASSLSGNEQFF.

This clonotype has at least ten counts. This chain links TRBV11-2 with TRBJ2-7, with TRBD1 identical over 9 bases. This CDR3 has 14 residues. Germline V CDR1 and CDR2: SGHAT, FQNNGV. V shed 3 bases, J shed 3 bases, and the junction held 3 bases outside the gene matches. This CDR3 is CASSLGQGHYEQYF. The DNA of the CDR3 is TGTGCCAGCAGCTTGGGACAGGGACACTACGAGCAGTACTTC.

In its sample, this clonotype was seen a few times. The chain has TRBV27 and TRBJ2-1; tentatively, D is TRBD1 (5 bases). Germline V gene data show CDR1 as MNHEY and CDR2 as SMNVEV (reference sequence). Trimming took 3 bases from V and 0 from J, leaving 9 bases between them. This CDR3 has 15 amino acids. The CDR3 bases are TGTGCCAGCAGTTTTATAGACAGCTCCTACAATGAGCAGTTCTTC. It encodes CASSFIDSSYNEQFF.

The count of this clonotype is one. V usage is TRBV6-2 or TRBV6-3 and J usage is TRBJ2-1, with no clear D. This CDR3 contains 14 residues. With 4 bases removed from V and 2 bases from J, the gap between germline ends came to 9 bases. From germline, CDR1 is MNHEY and CDR2 SVGEGT. CDR3 amino acids: CASSSEGAYNEQFF. Written as DNA, the CDR3 is TGTGCCAGCAGTTCAGAAGGAGCCTACAATGAGCAGTTCTTC.

This clonotype turned up a few times. The chain recombines TRBV29-1 with TRBJ2-7; TRBD2 might be the D (6 bases). The CDR3 runs 13 residues. Germline CDR1 is SQVTM and CDR2 is ANQGSEA. V was shortened by 7 bases and J by 7 bases, with 20 bases between the two germline ends. CDR3 sequence: CSAAIGAAGEQYF. The CDR3 DNA follows: TGCAGCGCGGCTATAGGGGCGGCGGGAGAGCAGTACTTC.

In its sample, this clonotype was seen many times. V and J are TRBV7-2 and TRBJ1-2; the D is unclear. Germline CDR1 and CDR2: SGHTA and FQGNSA. The V gene lost 5 bases and the J gene lost 4 bases, with 11 bases spanning the gap. The CDR3 runs to 13 residues. The CDR3 DNA reads TGTGCCAGCAGCCCGCGGCTTCCCTATGGCTACACCTTC. Protein: CASSPRLPYGYTF.

The sample holds a few counts of this clonotype. The rearrangement joins TRBV20-1 to TRBJ2-3, with 7 nucleotides matching TRBD2. Germline assignment: CDR1 DFQATT and CDR2 SNEGSKA (reference sequence). The V segment lost 1 base and the J segment 8 bases; nucleotides outside the gene matches: 6. CDR3 length equals 13 residues. DNA for the CDR3: TGCAGTGCTAGAGTGGCGGGGGTTGGTACGCAGTATTTT. Translated, it gives CSARVAGVGTQYF.

This clonotype was seen repeatedly, ten times or more. The chain employs TRBV5-6 and TRBJ2-1; D gene uncertain. Germline CDR1 reads SGHDT; CDR2 reads YYEEEE. The V end lost 3 bases, the J end lost 0 bases, and 13 bases lay between the germline ends. This CDR3 spans 16 amino acids. The CDR3 sequence is CASSSLTLSSYNEQFF. DNA of the CDR3: TGTGCCAGCAGCTCTCTAACCTTGAGCTCCTACAATGAGCAGTTCTTC.

The sample holds a few counts of this clonotype. The rearrangement joins TRBV6-6 to TRBJ1-3; no clear D gene. Trimming left V 6 bases short and J 6 bases short, with 9 bases between. The V gene's germline CDR1 is MNHNY and CDR2 SVGAGI (reference sequence). CDR3 length: 12 residues. The CDR3 DNA follows: TGTGCCAGCAGCCTGGCGGTAAACACCATATATTTT. It translates to CASSLAVNTIYF.

This clonotype has a count of ten or more. This CDR3 reads CASSLGESGKNIQYF. The CDR3 region has the DNA TGTGCCAGCAGCTTAGGGGAATCGGGCAAAAACATTCAGTACTTC. The V and J genes are TRBV7-9 and TRBJ2-4, with D unclear. The V end was cut by 1 base, the J end by 3 bases, with 10 bases between. This CDR3 is built from 15 residues. From germline, CDR1 is SEHNR and CDR2 FQNEAQ (reference sequence).

In its sample, this clonotype was seen many times. A read error may account for a junction end that differs from germline. The rearrangement uses TRBV11-2 and TRBJ1-1; D is possibly TRBD1 (6 bases). This CDR3 is 15 amino acids long. Germline V CDR1 and CDR2: SGHAT, FQNNGV. The CDR3 sequence is CASSLVWQGNTEVFF. CDR3 bases: TGTGCCAGCAGCTTAGTGTGGCAGGGGAACACTGAAGTTTTCTTT.

This clonotype was counted many times. The V and J genes are TRBV29-1 and TRBJ2-3, with 12 positions matching TRBD2. Unmatched junction bases numbered 3, after V lost 4 bases and J lost 1 base. The CDR3 spans 15 residues. Germline CDR1 and CDR2: SQVTM and ANQGSEA. The CDR3 region is CSVGGTSGRTDTQYF. DNA of the CDR3: TGCAGCGTTGGCGGGACTAGCGGGCGCACAGATACGCAGTATTTT.

This clonotype was seen repeatedly, ten times or more. The chain employs TRBV20-1 and TRBJ1-5, with 9 bases fitting TRBD1. Per germline, CDR1 DFQATT and CDR2 SNEGSKA (reference sequence). Trimming at V came to 3 bases and at J to 5 bases, leaving 5 bases not matched to a gene. CDR3 length: 14 amino acids. Here the CDR3 reads CSARGDRVYQPQHF. As DNA, the CDR3 is TGCAGTGCTAGGGGGGACAGGGTGTATCAGCCCCAGCATTTT.

The gene calls are TRBV28 and TRBJ1-6, with D maybe TRBD1 (6 bases). V was trimmed by 6 bases and J by 8 bases, leaving 17 bases between them. CDR1 MDHEN and CDR2 SYDVKM come from the germline V gene. This CDR3 region has 15 residues. The CDR3: CASSPTGLAYSPLHF. The CDR3 DNA reads TGTGCCAGCAGCCCTACAGGGCTTGCGTATTCACCCCTCCACTTT.

This clonotype has at least ten counts. The rearrangement joins TRBV19 to TRBJ2-7, with D perhaps matching TRBD2 (6 bases). In germline, CDR1 is LNHDA, CDR2 SQIVND (reference sequence). This CDR3 is built from 11 residues. V shed 7 bases and J shed 7 bases, with 11 bases lying between them. CDR3 protein: CASTPGEEQYF. CDR3 nucleotides: TGTGCCAGTACTCCGGGGGAAGAGCAGTACTTC.

The gene calls are TRBV27 and TRBJ2-7; a weak D match, TRBD1 (5 bases). This CDR3 has 14 amino acids. CDR1 and CDR2 (germline): MNHEY, SMNVEV (reference sequence). Trimming cost V 6 bases and J 3 bases, with 15 bases left between them. The CDR3 reads CASSRSTDSYEQYF. CDR3 bases: TGTGCCAGCAGCCGATCTACCGACAGCTACGAGCAGTACTTC.

This clonotype was detected ten times or more. The chain links TRBV20-1 to TRBJ1-1; 8 bases are a match to TRBD1. The V and J ends lost 0 bases and 11 bases, in that order; junction bases with no gene match: 11. The CDR3 has 14 residues. Germline loops: CDR1 DFQATT, CDR2 SNEGSKA (reference sequence). The CDR3 sequence: CSARESQGAASAFF. For the CDR3, the DNA is TGCAGTGCTAGAGAAAGCCAGGGGGCGGCTTCGGCTTTCTTT.

This clonotype came up many times. The chain recombines TRBV6-4 with TRBJ2-3, with TRBD2 as a possible D gene (6 bases). Looked up from germline, CDR1 is MRHNA and CDR2 is SNTAGT. This CDR3 contains 15 residues. Trimming removed 5 bases at V and 2 bases at J, with 14 bases between. CDR3 sequence (DNA): TGTGCCAGCAGTAGTGGAGGGTCACCCACAGATACGCAGTATTTT. It encodes CASSSGGSPTDTQYF.

Ten or more counts support this clonotype. The rearrangement links TRBV29-1 to TRBJ2-3; tentatively, D is TRBD2 (5 bases). The CDR3 has 12 amino acids. V was trimmed by 8 bases and J by 2 bases, leaving 11 bases between them. CDR1 is SQVTM and CDR2 is ANQGSEA in the germline V gene. CDR3 amino acids: CSSEEITDTQYF. The CDR3 region has the DNA TGCAGCTCGGAGGAGATCACAGATACGCAGTATTTT.

Many counts were recorded for this clonotype. The junction differs from germline at one of its ends, possibly a read error. CDR3: CAGRVAGGPGNEQFF. The CDR3 coding sequence is TGTGCCGGCAGGGTAGCGGGAGGGCCTGGCAATGAGCAGTTCTTC. V and J are TRBV2 and TRBJ2-1, with 11 bases aligning to TRBD2. In germline, CDR1 is SNHLY, CDR2 FYNNEI. The CDR3 is 15 amino acids.

This clonotype turned up a few times. The rearrangement uses TRBV29-1 and TRBJ2-7; D is uncertain. Germline V gene data show CDR1 as SQVTM and CDR2 as ANQGSEA. V was pared by 6 bases and J by 6 bases, with 12 bases between. The CDR3 spans 11 residues. Here the CDR3 reads CSVVSLGEQYF. As DNA, the CDR3 is TGCAGCGTCGTCTCCCTGGGCGAGCAGTACTTC.

This clonotype was detected many times. The V and J genes are TRBV6-1 and TRBJ2-1; weak D call: TRBD1 (5 bases). Trimming pared 6 bases from V and 8 bases from J, leaving 14 bases between. This CDR3 contains 13 residues. Germline V lookup: CDR1 MNHNS, CDR2 SASEGT. The CDR3 sequence: CASRSYRYDEQFF. The CDR3 region has the DNA TGTGCCAGCAGATCCTACAGGTATGATGAGCAGTTCTTC.

This clonotype was detected many times. The chain joins TRBV6-7 to TRBJ2-7; 7 bases match TRBD2. TRBV6-7 is flagged as an ORF with uncertain function. The CDR3 has 19 amino acids. Trimming cost V 0 bases and J 4 bases; bases outside gene matches: 18. The CDR3 loop reads CASSYSIPILSTGGYEQYF. The CDR3 nucleotides read TGTGCCAGCAGTTACTCCATACCCATTTTATCCACGGGAGGTTACGAGCAGTACTTC.

This clonotype appeared many times. For the CDR3, the DNA is TGTGCCAGCTCACCAGAGGGCGGGAGCTCCTACAATGAGCAGTTCTTC. Its translation: CASSPEGGSSYNEQFF. The chain links TRBV18 to TRBJ2-1; 7 bases are a match to TRBD2. This CDR3 has 16 residues. Germline V gene data show CDR1 as KGHSH and CDR2 as LQKENI. The junction had 4 bases not matched to a gene; V was cut back by 2 bases and J by 0 bases.

This clonotype was found many times. The chain has TRBV7-2 and TRBJ1-1; possibly TRBD1 for D (5 bases). V gave up 1 base and J gave up 4 bases, with 13 bases separating them. Germline assignment: CDR1 SGHTA and CDR2 FQGNSA. The CDR3 has 15 amino acids. As DNA, the CDR3 is TGTGCCAGCAGCTTAGGGGGGATGGAGAGCACTGAAGCTTTCTTT. It translates to CASSLGGMESTEAFF.

This sequence joins TRBV7-9 and TRBJ2-7, with unresolved D. The CDR3 consists of 13 residues. The germline V gene encodes CDR1 SEHNR and CDR2 FQNEAQ (reference sequence). Trimming took off 0 bases at V and 7 bases at J, with 10 bases between the two ends. The CDR3: CASSLAGSGEQYF. CDR3 sequence (DNA): TGTGCCAGCAGCTTAGCGGGGTCCGGTGAGCAGTACTTC.